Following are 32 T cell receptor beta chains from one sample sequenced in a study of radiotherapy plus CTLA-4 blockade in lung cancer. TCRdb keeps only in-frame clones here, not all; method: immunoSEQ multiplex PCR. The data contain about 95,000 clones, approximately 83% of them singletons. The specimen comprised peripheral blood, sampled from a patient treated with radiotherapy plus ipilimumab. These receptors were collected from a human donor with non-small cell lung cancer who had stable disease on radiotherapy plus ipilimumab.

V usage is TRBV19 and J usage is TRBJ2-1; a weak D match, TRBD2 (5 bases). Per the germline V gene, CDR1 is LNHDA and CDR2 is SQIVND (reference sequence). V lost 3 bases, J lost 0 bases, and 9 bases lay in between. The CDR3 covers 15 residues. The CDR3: CASSMDWSSYNEQFF. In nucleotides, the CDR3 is TGTGCCAGTAGTATGGACTGGAGCTCCTACAATGAGCAGTTCTTC.

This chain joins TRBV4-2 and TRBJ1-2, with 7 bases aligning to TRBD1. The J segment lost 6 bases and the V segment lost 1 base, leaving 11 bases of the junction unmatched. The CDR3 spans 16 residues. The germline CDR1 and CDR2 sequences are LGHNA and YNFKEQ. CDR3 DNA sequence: TGTGCCAGCAGCCAAGGTAGGAGGGGGCGCCTGGATGGCTACACCTTC. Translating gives CASSQGRRGRLDGYTF.

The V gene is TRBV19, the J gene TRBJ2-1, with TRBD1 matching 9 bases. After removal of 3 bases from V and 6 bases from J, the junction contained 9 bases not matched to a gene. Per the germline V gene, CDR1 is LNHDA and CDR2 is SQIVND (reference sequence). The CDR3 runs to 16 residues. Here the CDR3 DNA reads TGTGCCAGTAGTATCTGGGGGGGGACAGGGACCAATGAGCAGTTCTTC. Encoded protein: CASSIWGGTGTNEQFF.

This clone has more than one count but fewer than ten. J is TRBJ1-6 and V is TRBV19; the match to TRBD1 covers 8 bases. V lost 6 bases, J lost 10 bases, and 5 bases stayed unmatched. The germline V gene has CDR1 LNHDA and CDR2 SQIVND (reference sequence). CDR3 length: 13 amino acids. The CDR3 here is CASRYRGKSPLHF. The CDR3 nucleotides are TGTGCCAGTAGGTACAGGGGGAAATCACCCCTCCACTTT. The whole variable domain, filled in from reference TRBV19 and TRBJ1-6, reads DGGITQSPKYLFRKEGQNVTLSCEQNLNHDAMYWYRQDPGQGLRLIYYSQIVNDFQKGDIAEGYSVSREKKESFPLTVTSAQKNPTAFYLCASRYRGKSPLHFGNGTRLTVT.

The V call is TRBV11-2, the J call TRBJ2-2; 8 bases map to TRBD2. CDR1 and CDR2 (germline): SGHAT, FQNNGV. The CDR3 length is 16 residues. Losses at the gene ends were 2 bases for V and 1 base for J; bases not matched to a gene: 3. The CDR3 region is CASSLLSGRNTGELFF. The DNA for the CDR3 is TGTGCCAGCAGCTTATTGAGCGGGAGGAACACCGGGGAGCTGTTTTTT.

The CDR3 loop is CASSRVVGVGNTIYF. The CDR3 bases are TGCGCCAGCAGCCGCGTGGTTGGGGTTGGAAACACCATATATTTT. The gene calls are TRBV4-1 and TRBJ1-3; no reliable D call. The CDR3 spans 15 residues. V dropped 4 bases and J dropped 3 bases, with 13 bases sitting between them. Per germline, CDR1 MGHRA and CDR2 YSYEKL.

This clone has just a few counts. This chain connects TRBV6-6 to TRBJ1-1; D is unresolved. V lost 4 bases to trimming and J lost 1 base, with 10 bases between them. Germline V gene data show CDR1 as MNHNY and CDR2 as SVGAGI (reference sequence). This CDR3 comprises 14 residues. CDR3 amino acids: CASSLTESNTEAFF. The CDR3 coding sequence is TGTGCCAGCAGTTTAACGGAATCGAACACTGAAGCTTTCTTT.

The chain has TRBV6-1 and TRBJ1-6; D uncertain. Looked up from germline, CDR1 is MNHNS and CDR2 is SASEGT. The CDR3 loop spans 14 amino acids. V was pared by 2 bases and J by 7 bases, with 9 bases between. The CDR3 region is CASSEFPGNSPLHF. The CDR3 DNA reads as TGTGCCAGCAGTGAATTTCCGGGGAATTCACCCCTCCACTTT.

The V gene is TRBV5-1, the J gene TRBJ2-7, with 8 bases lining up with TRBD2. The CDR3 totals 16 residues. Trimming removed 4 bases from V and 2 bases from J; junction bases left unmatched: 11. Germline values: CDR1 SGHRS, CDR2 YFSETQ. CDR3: CASSPTGSGSTYEQYF. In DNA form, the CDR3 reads TGCGCCAGCAGCCCGACGGGGAGCGGGAGCACCTACGAGCAGTACTTC.

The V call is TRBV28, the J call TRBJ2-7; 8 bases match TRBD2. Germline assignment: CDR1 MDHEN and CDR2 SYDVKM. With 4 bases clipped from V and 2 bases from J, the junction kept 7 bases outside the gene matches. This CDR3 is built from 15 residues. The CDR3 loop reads CASSSIAGTTYEQYF. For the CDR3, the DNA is TGTGCCAGCAGTTCGATAGCGGGGACGACCTACGAGCAGTACTTC.

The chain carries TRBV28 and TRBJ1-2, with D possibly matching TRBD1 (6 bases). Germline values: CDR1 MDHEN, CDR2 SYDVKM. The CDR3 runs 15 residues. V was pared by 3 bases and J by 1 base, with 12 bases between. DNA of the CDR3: TGTGCCAGCAGTTTCGGGGGGGCCCTTAACTATGGCTACACCTTC. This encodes CASSFGGALNYGYTF.

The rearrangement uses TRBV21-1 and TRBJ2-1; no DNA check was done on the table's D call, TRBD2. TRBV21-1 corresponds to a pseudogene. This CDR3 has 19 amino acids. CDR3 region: CASSKSDQRESLFMGEQFF. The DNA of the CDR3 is TGTGCCAGCAGCAAATCTGACCAGCGGGAGAGCCTGTTTATGGGTGAGCAGTTCTTC.

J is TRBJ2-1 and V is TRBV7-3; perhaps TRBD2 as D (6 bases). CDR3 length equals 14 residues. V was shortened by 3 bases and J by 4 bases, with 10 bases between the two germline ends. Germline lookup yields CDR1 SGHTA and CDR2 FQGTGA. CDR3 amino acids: CASSFGGPYNEQFF. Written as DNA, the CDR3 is TGTGCCAGCAGCTTCGGGGGACCTTACAATGAGCAGTTCTTC.

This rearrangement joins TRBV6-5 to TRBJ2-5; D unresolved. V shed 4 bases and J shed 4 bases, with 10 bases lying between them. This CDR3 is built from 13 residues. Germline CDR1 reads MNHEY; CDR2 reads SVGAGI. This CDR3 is CASSLGPVETQYF. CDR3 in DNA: TGTGCCAGCAGTTTAGGGCCGGTAGAGACCCAGTACTTC.

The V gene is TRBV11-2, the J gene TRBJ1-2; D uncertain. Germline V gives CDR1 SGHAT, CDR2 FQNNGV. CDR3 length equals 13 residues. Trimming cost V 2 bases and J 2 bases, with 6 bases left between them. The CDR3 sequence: CASSLSQNYGYTF. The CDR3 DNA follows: TGTGCCAGCAGCTTATCACAGAACTATGGCTACACCTTC. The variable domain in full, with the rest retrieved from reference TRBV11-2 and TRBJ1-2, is EAGVAQSPRYKIIEKRQSVAFWCNPISGHATLYWYQQILGQGPKLLIQFQNNGVVDDSQLPKDRFSAERLKGVDSTLKIQPAKLEDSAVYLCASSLSQNYGYTFGSGTRLTVV.

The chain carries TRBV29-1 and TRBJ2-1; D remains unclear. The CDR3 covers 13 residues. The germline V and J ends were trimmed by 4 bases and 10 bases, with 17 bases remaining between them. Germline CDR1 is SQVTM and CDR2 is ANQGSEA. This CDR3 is CSVGPSGPIEQFF. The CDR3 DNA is TGCAGCGTTGGCCCATCCGGTCCGATAGAGCAGTTCTTC.

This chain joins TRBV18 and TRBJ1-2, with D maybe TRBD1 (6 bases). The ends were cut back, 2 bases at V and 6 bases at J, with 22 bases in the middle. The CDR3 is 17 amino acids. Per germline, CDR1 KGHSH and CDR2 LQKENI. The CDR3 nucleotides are TGTGCCAGCTCACCATCCCCTTACAGGGAGCCTGGGGATGGCTACACCTTC. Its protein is CASSPSPYREPGDGYTF.

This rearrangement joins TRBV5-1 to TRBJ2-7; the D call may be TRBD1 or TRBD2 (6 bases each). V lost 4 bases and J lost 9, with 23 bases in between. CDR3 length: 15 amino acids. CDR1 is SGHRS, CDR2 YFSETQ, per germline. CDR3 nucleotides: TGCGCCAGCAGCCCCCGAGGGGGGAAGGTTGGAGCGCAGTACTTC. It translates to CASSPRGGKVGAQYF.

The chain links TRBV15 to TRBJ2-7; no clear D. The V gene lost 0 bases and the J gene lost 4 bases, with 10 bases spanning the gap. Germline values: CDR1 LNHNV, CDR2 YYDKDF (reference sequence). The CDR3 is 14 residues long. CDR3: CATSREGKTYEQYF. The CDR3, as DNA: TGTGCCACCAGCAGAGAAGGGAAAACTTACGAGCAGTACTTC.

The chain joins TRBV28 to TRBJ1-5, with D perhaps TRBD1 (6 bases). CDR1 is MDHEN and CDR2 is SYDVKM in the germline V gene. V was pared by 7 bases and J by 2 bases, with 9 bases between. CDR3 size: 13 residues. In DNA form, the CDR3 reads TGTGCCAGCATGGGGGCGGGCAATCAGCCCCAGCATTTT. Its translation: CASMGAGNQPQHF.

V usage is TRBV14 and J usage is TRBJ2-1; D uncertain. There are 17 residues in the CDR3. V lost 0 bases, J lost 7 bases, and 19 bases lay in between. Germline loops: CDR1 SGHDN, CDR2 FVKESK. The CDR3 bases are TGTGCCAGCAGCCAAGATCGGATAAGGGTTATGGGGAATGAGCAGTTCTTC. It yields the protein CASSQDRIRVMGNEQFF.

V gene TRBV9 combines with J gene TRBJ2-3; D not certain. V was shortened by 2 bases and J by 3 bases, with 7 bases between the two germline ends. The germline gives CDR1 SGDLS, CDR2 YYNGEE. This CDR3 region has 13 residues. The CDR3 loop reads CASSVRLTDTQYF. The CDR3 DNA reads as TGTGCCAGCAGCGTTAGGTTAACAGATACGCAGTATTTT.

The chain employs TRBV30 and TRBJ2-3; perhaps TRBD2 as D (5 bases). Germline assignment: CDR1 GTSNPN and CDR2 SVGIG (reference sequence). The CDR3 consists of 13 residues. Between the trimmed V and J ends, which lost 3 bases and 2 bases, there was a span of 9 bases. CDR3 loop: CAWSPTITDTQYF. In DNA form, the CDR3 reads TGTGCCTGGAGCCCGACTATCACAGATACGCAGTATTTT.

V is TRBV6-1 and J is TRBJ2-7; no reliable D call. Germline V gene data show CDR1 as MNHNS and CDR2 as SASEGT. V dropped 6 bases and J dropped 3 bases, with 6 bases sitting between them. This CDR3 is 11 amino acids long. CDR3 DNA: TGTGCCAGCAGCTTTTACTACGAGCAGTACTTC. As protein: CASSFYYEQYF.

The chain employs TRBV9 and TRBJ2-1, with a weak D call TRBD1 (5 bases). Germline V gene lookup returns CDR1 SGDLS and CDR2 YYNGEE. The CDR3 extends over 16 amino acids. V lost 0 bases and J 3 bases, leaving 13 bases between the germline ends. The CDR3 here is CASSVEGRVHYNEQFF. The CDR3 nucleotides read TGTGCCAGCAGCGTAGAGGGCAGGGTGCACTACAATGAGCAGTTCTTC.

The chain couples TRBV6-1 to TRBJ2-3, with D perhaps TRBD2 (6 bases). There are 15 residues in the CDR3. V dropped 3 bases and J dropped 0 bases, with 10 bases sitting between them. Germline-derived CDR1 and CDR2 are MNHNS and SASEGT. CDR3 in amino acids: CASSDSGSSTDTQYF. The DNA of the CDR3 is TGTGCCAGCAGTGATAGCGGAAGTAGCACAGATACGCAGTATTTT.

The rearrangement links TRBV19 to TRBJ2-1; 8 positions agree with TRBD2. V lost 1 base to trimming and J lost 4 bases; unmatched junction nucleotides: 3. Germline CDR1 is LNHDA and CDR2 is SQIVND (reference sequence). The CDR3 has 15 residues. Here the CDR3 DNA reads TGTGCCAGTAGTATAGGGGCTAGCGGGTACAATGAGCAGTTCTTC. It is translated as CASSIGASGYNEQFF.

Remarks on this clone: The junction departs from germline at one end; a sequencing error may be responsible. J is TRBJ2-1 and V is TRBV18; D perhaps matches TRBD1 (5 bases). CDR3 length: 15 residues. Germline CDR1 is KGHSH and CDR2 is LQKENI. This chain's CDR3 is CASSAPERQGREQFF. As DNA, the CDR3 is TGTGCCAGCTCAGCACCCGAGCGTCAGGGCCGAGAGCAGTTCTTC. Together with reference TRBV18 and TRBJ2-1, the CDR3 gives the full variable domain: NAGVMQNPRHLVRRRGQEARLRCSPMKGHSHVYWYRQLPEEGLKFMVYLQKENIIDESGMPKERFSAEFPKEGPSILRIQQVVRGDSAAYFCASSAPERQGREQFFGPGTRLTVL.

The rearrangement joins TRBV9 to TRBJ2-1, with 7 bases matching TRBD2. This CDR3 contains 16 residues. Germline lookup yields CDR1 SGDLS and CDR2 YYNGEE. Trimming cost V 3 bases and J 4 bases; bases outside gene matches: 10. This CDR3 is CASSATGTTRYNEQFF. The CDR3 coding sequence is TGTGCCAGCAGCGCGACCGGGACTACTAGATACAATGAGCAGTTCTTC.

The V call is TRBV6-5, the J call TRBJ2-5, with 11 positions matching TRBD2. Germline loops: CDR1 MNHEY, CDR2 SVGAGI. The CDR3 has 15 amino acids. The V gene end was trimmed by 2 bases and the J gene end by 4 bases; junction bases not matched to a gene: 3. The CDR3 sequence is CASSYASGRLETQYF. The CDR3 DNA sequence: TGTGCCAGCAGTTACGCTAGCGGGAGGCTAGAGACCCAGTACTTC.

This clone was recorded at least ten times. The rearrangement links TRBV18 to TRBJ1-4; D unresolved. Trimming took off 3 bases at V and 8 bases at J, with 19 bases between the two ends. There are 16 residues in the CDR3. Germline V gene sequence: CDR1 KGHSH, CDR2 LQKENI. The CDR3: CASSPYGPSPNEKLFF. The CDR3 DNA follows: TGTGCCAGCTCACCGTATGGCCCGTCACCAAACGAAAAACTGTTTTTT.

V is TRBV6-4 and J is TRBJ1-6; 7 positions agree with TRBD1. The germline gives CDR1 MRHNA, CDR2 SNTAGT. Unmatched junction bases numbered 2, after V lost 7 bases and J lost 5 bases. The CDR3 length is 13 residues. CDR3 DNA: TGTGCCAGCAAGACAGGGAATAATTCACCCCTCCACTTT. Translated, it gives CASKTGNNSPLHF.